These 28 T cell receptor beta chains originate from one sample sequenced in a study of blood T cell repertoires in COVID-19. Only in-frame clones appear in the TCRdb table, and some are missing; sequencing was by immunoSEQ multiplex PCR. Among about 220,000 clones listed, 75% to 90% were seen once. The sample was peripheral blood. All receptors come from a woman aged 70-85 years with COVID-19, enrolled during active disease.

The chain recombines TRBV29-1 with TRBJ2-6; D gene unclear. CDR1 and CDR2 from the germline V gene are SQVTM and ANQGSEA. The CDR3 loop spans 13 amino acids. V was shortened by 6 bases and J by 0 bases, with 6 bases between the two germline ends. CDR3 coding DNA: TGCAGCGTGAGCAACTCTGGGGCCAACGTCCTGACTTTC. Protein: CSVSNSGANVLTF.

The V call is TRBV28, the J call TRBJ1-1; weak D call: TRBD1 (6 bases). CDR1 and CDR2 (germline): MDHEN, SYDVKM. There are 16 residues in the CDR3. The ends were cut back, 4 bases at V and 1 base at J, with 16 bases in the middle. The CDR3 DNA reads TGTGCCAGCAGTTCTTACACGGGACAAAAGAACACTGAAGCTTTCTTT. Amino acid sequence: CASSSYTGQKNTEAFF.

V usage is TRBV2 and J usage is TRBJ1-2; perhaps TRBD1 as D (5 bases). This CDR3 is 14 amino acids long. Germline V CDR1 and CDR2: SNHLY, FYNNEI. Trimming shortened V by 7 bases and J by 8 bases, and 20 bases separated the two germline ends. The CDR3, as DNA: TGTGCCAGCACCGACCGACAGAAACTATGGGGCTACACCTTC. Amino acids: CASTDRQKLWGYTF.

This clone came up a few times. The chain's CDR3 is CASSITFTAYEQYF. DNA of the CDR3: TGTGCCAGTAGTATTACCTTTACGGCCTACGAGCAGTACTTC. V gene TRBV19 combines with J gene TRBJ2-7; no clear D gene. Germline V gene sequence: CDR1 LNHDA, CDR2 SQIVND (reference sequence). With 3 bases removed from V and 2 bases from J, the gap between germline ends came to 11 bases. This CDR3 has 14 residues. Complete variable domain (other parts from reference TRBV19 and TRBJ2-7): DGGITQSPKYLFRKEGQNVTLSCEQNLNHDAMYWYRQDPGQGLRLIYYSQIVNDFQKGDIAEGYSVSREKKESFPLTVTSAQKNPTAFYLCASSITFTAYEQYFGPGTRLTVT.

The genes are TRBV24-1 and TRBJ1-5, with 7 positions matching TRBD1. CDR1 and CDR2 (germline): KGHDR, SFDVKD. This CDR3 has 16 amino acids. V shed 2 bases and J 0 bases; nucleotides not matched to a gene: 3. The CDR3 DNA follows: TGTGCCACCAGTGATTCGGGACAGAATAGCAATCAGCCCCAGCATTTT. Its translation is CATSDSGQNSNQPQHF.

The sample holds a few counts of this clone. This chain joins TRBV9 and TRBJ2-2, with D perhaps TRBD1 (5 bases). With 0 bases removed from V and 1 base from J, the gap between germline ends came to 13 bases. Germline loops: CDR1 SGDLS, CDR2 YYNGEE. The CDR3 totals 17 residues. The CDR3 DNA is TGTGCCAGCAGCGTAGGGAAGGGGCTAAGGAACACCGGGGAGCTGTTTTTT. It yields the protein CASSVGKGLRNTGELFF.

This clone was seen only a few times. This chain joins TRBV28 and TRBJ2-1; no clear D gene. Germline loops: CDR1 MDHEN, CDR2 SYDVKM. The CDR3 extends over 15 amino acids. Trimming removed 6 bases at V and 1 base at J, with 13 bases between. The CDR3 loop reads CASSLAGYSYNEQFF. CDR3 in DNA: TGTGCCAGCAGCCTGGCCGGGTATTCCTACAATGAGCAGTTCTTC.

The V gene is TRBV19, the J gene TRBJ2-1; weak D call: TRBD1 (6 bases). The CDR3 spans 16 residues. V gave up 8 bases and J gave up 2 bases, with 19 bases separating them. CDR1 and CDR2 (germline): LNHDA, SQIVND (reference sequence). CDR3 nucleotide sequence: TGTGCCAGTTCAGGGGTTTTTTTAACGGCCTACAATGAGCAGTTCTTC. Translated, it gives CASSGVFLTAYNEQFF. The complete variable domain, with remaining parts taken from reference TRBV19 and TRBJ2-1, reads DGGITQSPKYLFRKEGQNVTLSCEQNLNHDAMYWYRQDPGQGLRLIYYSQIVNDFQKGDIAEGYSVSREKKESFPLTVTSAQKNPTAFYLCASSGVFLTAYNEQFFGPGTRLTVL.

This clone has a single count. This chain uses TRBV3-1 (or the pseudogene TRBV3-2) with TRBJ2-5; 9 bases are a match to TRBD2. Germline trimming cut 4 bases from V and 5 bases from J; bases unmatched to any gene: 11. The CDR3 runs to 16 residues. CDR1 and CDR2 from the germline V gene are LGHDT and YNNKEL (reference sequence). The CDR3 spells CASSPGGGRAWETQYF. CDR3 bases: TGTGCCAGCAGCCCCGGGGGCGGGAGGGCCTGGGAGACCCAGTACTTC.

This clone was detected only a few times. Other DNA sequences in the same sample also yield this CDR3. The V gene is TRBV6-2 or TRBV6-3, the J gene TRBJ2-1; 10 bases align to TRBD2. This CDR3 is 16 amino acids long. After removal of 4 bases from V and 1 base from J, the junction contained 4 bases not matched to a gene. CDR1 is MNHEY, CDR2 SVGEGT, per germline. In DNA, the CDR3 is TGTGCCAGCAGTTCGAGACTAGCGGGTTCCTACAATGAGCAGTTCTTC. Its translation is CASSSRLAGSYNEQFF.

The chain carries TRBV6-5 and TRBJ2-7, with TRBD1 matching over 7 bases. V was clipped by 6 bases and J by 3 bases; unmatched bases: 5. The CDR3 extends over 13 amino acids. Germline values: CDR1 MNHEY, CDR2 SVGAGI. The DNA of the CDR3 is TGTGCCAGCAGGCCGGGACAGAGCTACGAGCAGTACTTC. Its protein product is CASRPGQSYEQYF.

V is TRBV6-2 or TRBV6-3 and J is TRBJ2-7; 12 nucleotides agree with TRBD1. CDR1 is MNHEY, CDR2 SVGEGT, per germline. There are 19 residues in the CDR3. The V and J ends lost 4 bases and 5 bases, in that order; junction bases with no gene match: 18. The DNA of the CDR3 is TGTGCCAGCAGTTTTTTTCCCTCCGTGGGACAGGGGGCGAGGAACGAGCAGTACTTC. Its translation: CASSFFPSVGQGARNEQYF.

The rearrangement uses TRBV30 and TRBJ1-5; 10 positions match TRBD1. The CDR3 totals 14 residues. V shed 4 bases and J 2 bases; nucleotides not matched to a gene: 2. The germline V gene has CDR1 GTSNPN and CDR2 SVGIG (reference sequence). Here the CDR3 reads CAWTGTGGNQPQHF. Written as DNA, the CDR3 is TGTGCCTGGACTGGGACAGGGGGCAATCAGCCCCAGCATTTT.

The chain combines TRBV12-3 or TRBV12-4 with TRBJ1-1; D is uncertain. The V and J ends lost 7 bases and 6 bases respectively, with 15 bases between them. This CDR3 contains 13 residues. The CDR3 sequence is CASILGNSAEAFF. CDR3 coding DNA: TGTGCCAGCATCCTAGGCAATAGCGCTGAAGCTTTCTTT.

This sequence joins TRBV4-3 and TRBJ2-4; no definite D call. The CDR3 totals 16 residues. The germline gives CDR1 LGHNA, CDR2 YSLEER. Trimming stripped 4 bases from V and 5 bases from J, with 18 bases between. CDR3 sequence (DNA): TGCGCCAGCAGCCCCGGCTCGGGTGTCGGTCAAAACATTCAGTACTTC. This codes for CASSPGSGVGQNIQYF.

The chain links TRBV5-4 to TRBJ2-1; 7 bases align to TRBD2. Losses at the gene ends were 0 bases for V and 7 bases for J; bases not matched to a gene: 4. The CDR3 has 14 amino acids. Germline CDR1 and CDR2: SGHNT and YYREEE (reference sequence). The chain's CDR3 is CASSLEGRGNEQFF. CDR3 nucleotides: TGTGCCAGCAGCTTGGAGGGGAGGGGAAATGAGCAGTTCTTC. The entire variable domain, with the rest obtained from reference TRBV5-4 and TRBJ2-1, is as follows: ETGVTQSPTHLIKTRGQQVTLRCSSQSGHNTVSWYQQALGQGPQFIFQYYREEENGRGNFPPRFSGLQFPNYSSELNVNALELDDSALYLCASSLEGRGNEQFFGPGTRLTVL.

V usage is TRBV3-1 (or the pseudogene TRBV3-2) and J usage is TRBJ1-2, with 9 positions matching TRBD1. The CDR3 sequence is 14 residues long. The ends lost 4 bases at V and 2 bases at J; junction bases unmatched: 2. CDR1 and CDR2 from the germline V gene are LGHDT and YNNKEL (reference sequence). The CDR3 region is CASSRGQGNYGYTF. Written as DNA, the CDR3 is TGTGCCAGCAGCCGAGGACAGGGGAACTATGGCTACACCTTC.

The gene calls are TRBV2 and TRBJ1-1; D remains unclear. The CDR3 sequence is 13 residues long. The germline V and J ends were trimmed by 3 bases and 0 bases, with 5 bases remaining between them. Looked up from germline, CDR1 is SNHLY and CDR2 is FYNNEI. CDR3 nucleotide sequence: TGTGCCAGCAGTGATGGCATGAACACTGAAGCTTTCTTT. Translating gives CASSDGMNTEAFF. The whole variable domain, remainder taken from reference TRBV2 and TRBJ1-1, is EPEVTQTPSHQVTQMGQEVILRCVPISNHLYFYWYRQILGQKVEFLVSFYNNEISEKSEIFDDQFSVERPDGSNFTLKIRSTKLEDSAMYFCASSDGMNTEAFFGQGTRLTVV.

This clone has only one observation. This chain links TRBV28 with TRBJ1-1, with 8 bases lining up with TRBD1. The germline gives CDR1 MDHEN, CDR2 SYDVKM. V gave up 5 bases and J gave up 1 base; unmatched junction bases: 9. The CDR3 has 16 amino acids. The CDR3 sequence: CASSPPHGQGNTEAFF. In DNA, the CDR3 is TGTGCCAGCAGTCCCCCCCATGGACAGGGGAACACTGAAGCTTTCTTT.

This clone was seen only once. The J gene is TRBJ2-7, the V gene TRBV6-6; 11 bases align to TRBD2. V gave up 7 bases and J gave up 1 base; unmatched junction bases: 3. The germline V gene encodes CDR1 MNHNY and CDR2 SVGAGI (reference sequence). The CDR3 is 14 residues long. The CDR3 nucleotides read TGTGCCAGCACCCGACTAGCGGGATCCTACGAGCAGTACTTC. It specifies CASTRLAGSYEQYF.

The chain has TRBV20-1 and TRBJ2-7; 7 bases are shared with TRBD1. V lost 5 bases and J lost 2; bases outside the gene matches: 0. The CDR3 loop spans 11 amino acids. Per the germline V gene, CDR1 is DFQATT and CDR2 is SNEGSKA (reference sequence). The CDR3 DNA is TGCAGTGCTGGGACAGCCTACGAGCAGTACTTC. Residues: CSAGTAYEQYF.

With regard to this clone: The sample has other DNA sequences that encode this CDR3 too. The chain links TRBV9 to TRBJ1-6; D remains ambiguous. The germline gives CDR1 SGDLS, CDR2 YYNGEE. V lost 0 bases and J 8 bases, leaving 12 bases between the germline ends. The CDR3 consists of 15 residues. CDR3 protein: CASSVEGREDSPLHF. CDR3 in DNA: TGTGCCAGCAGCGTAGAAGGAAGGGAGGATTCACCCCTCCACTTT.

The chain couples TRBV10-2 to TRBJ2-5; 7 nucleotides line up with TRBD2. This CDR3 has 14 amino acids. Germline V CDR1 and CDR2: WSHSY, SAAADI. V was pared by 6 bases and J by 0 bases, with 4 bases of the junction left unmatched. The CDR3 bases are TGCGCCAGCAGCGAGAGCGGGGACCAAGAGACCCAGTACTTC. Amino acid sequence: CASSESGDQETQYF.

The CDR3 sequence is CASQRTGTPYEQYF. The CDR3 DNA reads TGTGCCAGCCAGAGGACAGGGACCCCCTACGAGCAGTACTTC. This chain uses TRBV3-1 (or the pseudogene TRBV3-2) with TRBJ2-7; 8 bases are shared with TRBD1. V lost 8 bases and J lost 2; bases outside the gene matches: 8. Per the germline V gene, CDR1 is LGHDT and CDR2 is YNNKEL (reference sequence). The CDR3 sequence is 14 residues long.

J is TRBJ1-3 and V is TRBV18; 9 bases are shared with TRBD1. CDR3 length: 16 residues. V dropped 3 bases and J dropped 3; count of bases not matched to a gene: 6. CDR1 and CDR2 from the germline V gene are KGHSH and LQKENI. CDR3 region: CASSPGQGYFGNTIYF. CDR3 DNA: TGTGCCAGCTCACCGGGACAGGGTTATTTTGGAAACACCATATATTTT.

J is TRBJ2-1 and V is TRBV5-4; 8 bases align to TRBD2. After removal of 4 bases from V and 4 bases from J, the junction contained 7 bases not matched to a gene. The CDR3 is made up of 15 amino acids. Germline CDR1 SGHNT, CDR2 YYREEE (reference sequence). The CDR3 DNA sequence: TGTGCCAGCAGCCATCATAGCGGGAAGTACAATGAGCAGTTCTTC. This codes for CASSHHSGKYNEQFF.

The genes are TRBV28 and TRBJ2-1; D possibly corresponds to TRBD2 (5 bases). Germline assignment: CDR1 MDHEN and CDR2 SYDVKM. The CDR3 has 13 amino acids. V was cut by 6 bases and J by 1 base, with 7 bases left in between. DNA of the CDR3: TGTGCCAGCAGGACGGGGTCCTACAATGAGCAGTTCTTC. Amino acids: CASRTGSYNEQFF.

The table lists this clone with a few counts. CDR3 region: CSAVRDRVMETQYF. CDR3 coding DNA: TGCAGCGCCGTGAGGGACAGGGTAATGGAGACCCAGTACTTC. The chain employs TRBV29-1 and TRBJ2-5, with TRBD1 matching 9 bases. V lost 7 bases and J lost 5; bases outside the gene matches: 11. CDR1 is SQVTM and CDR2 is ANQGSEA in the germline V gene. The length of the CDR3 is 14 residues. The full variable domain, rest sourced from reference TRBV29-1 and TRBJ2-5, is SAVISQKPSRDICQRGTSLTIQCQVDSQVTMMFWYRQQPGQSLTLIATANQGSEATYESGFVIDKFPISRPNLTFSTLTVSNMSPEDSSIYLCSAVRDRVMETQYFGPGTRLLVL.